The subject of this entry is one TCR beta chain. Its antigen remains unknown. V shed 3 bases and J 7 bases; nucleotides not matched to a gene: 14. CDR1 is SGDLS, CDR2 YYNGEE, per germline. This CDR3 spans 16 amino acids. A single record per CDR3 protein comes from TCRdb applying MiXCR to the 5' RACE reads. The sample includes just over 400,000 distinct CDR3 sequences, roughly a quarter of them seen just once. The record originates from a study of T-cell memory formation after mild COVID-19. Whole-study results and caveats: Whether day 37 second-wave clones are SARS-CoV-2-specific was not confirmed.

This clonotype originated in an adult woman who had mild COVID-19 (a few samples of this study predate the infection). Cell type and time point are not known. Sequencing was carried out using PBMCs or a T cell subset sorted from them (not recorded which). The gene calls are TRBV9 and TRBJ1-2, with 8 positions matching TRBD1. The CDR3 DNA sequence: TGTGCCAGCAGCGCTGCCCGAGGTCCAGGGGGCTTTGGCTACACCTTC. Its translation: CASSAARGPGGFGYTF. Full variable domain (missing parts from reference TRBV9 and TRBJ1-2): DSGVTQTPKHLITATGQRVTLRCSPRSGDLSVYWYQQSLDQGLQFLIQYYNGEERAKGNILERFSAQQFPDLHSELNLSSLELGDSALYFCASSAARGPGGFGYTFGSGTRLTVV.